One and the same sample provided the 27 T cell receptor beta chains below, sequenced in a study of blood T cell repertoires in COVID-19. Sequencing was performed with immunoSEQ multiplex PCR; in TCRdb, only in-frame clones are kept and a portion is missing. The sample has roughly 110,000 clones, around 85% seen once. Sequences were obtained from peripheral blood. The receptors were sampled from a woman aged 55 to 70 with COVID-19, enrolled during active disease.

The chain joins TRBV7-3 to TRBJ1-2; 8 bases match TRBD1. Unmatched junction bases numbered 5, after V lost 3 bases and J lost 2 bases. This CDR3 is 15 amino acids long. CDR1 is SGHTA and CDR2 is FQGTGA in the germline V gene. The CDR3 loop reads CASSFSRTGNYGYTF. As DNA, the CDR3 is TGTGCCAGCAGCTTCTCCCGGACAGGGAACTATGGCTACACCTTC.

There are a few counts of this clone. V gene TRBV24-1 combines with J gene TRBJ2-2; D is perhaps TRBD1 (6 bases). V lost 1 base and J lost 3, with 8 bases in between. The CDR3 is 15 residues long. CDR1 and CDR2 (germline): KGHDR, SFDVKD. CDR3 sequence reads: CATSDLEGDTGELFF. For the CDR3, the DNA is TGTGCCACCAGTGATTTAGAGGGGGACACCGGGGAGCTGTTTTTT.

The V and J genes are TRBV5-1 and TRBJ1-5; 7 bases match TRBD1. Germline V gene lookup returns CDR1 SGHRS and CDR2 YFSETQ. V was pared by 0 bases and J by 7 bases, with 4 bases of the junction left unmatched. This CDR3 is built from 14 residues. CDR3 loop: CASSLAQGGQPQHF. CDR3 nucleotide sequence: TGCGCCAGCAGCTTGGCGCAGGGGGGACAGCCCCAGCATTTT.

The chain combines TRBV6-5 with TRBJ1-4, with 7 bases matching TRBD1. The CDR3 spans 14 residues. Per the germline V gene, CDR1 is MNHEY and CDR2 is SVGAGI. V lost 7 bases and J lost 7; bases outside the gene matches: 9. The CDR3 loop reads CASNTDRRTEKLFF. In nucleotides, the CDR3 is TGTGCCAGCAACACGGACAGGAGAACTGAAAAACTGTTTTTT.

This chain joins TRBV2 and TRBJ2-7, with a possible D match to TRBD2 (5 bases). Germline-derived CDR1 and CDR2 are SNHLY and FYNNEI. The V end lost 6 bases, the J end lost 4 bases, and 25 bases lay between the germline ends. The CDR3 length is 17 residues. The CDR3 loop is CASRNFAMRRQTYEQYF. The CDR3 DNA follows: TGTGCCAGCAGGAACTTCGCTATGAGGAGGCAAACGTACGAGCAGTACTTC.

This chain joins TRBV7-3 and TRBJ2-3, with 11 nucleotides matching TRBD2. The CDR3 has 17 residues. V lost 5 bases and J lost 5; bases outside the gene matches: 12. Germline lookup yields CDR1 SGHTA and CDR2 FQGTGA. DNA of the CDR3: TGTGCCAGCAGCCCAAGGCACGCTAGCGGGGGGATAGATACGCAGTATTTT. Its translation is CASSPRHASGGIDTQYF. The whole variable domain, filled in from reference TRBV7-3 and TRBJ2-3, reads GAGVSQTPSNKVTEKGKYVELRCDPISGHTALYWYRQSLGQGPEFLIYFQGTGAADDSGLPNDRFFAVRPEGSVSTLKIQRTERGDSAVYLCASSPRHASGGIDTQYFGPGTRLTVL.

This clone has a single count. V and J are TRBV7-3 and TRBJ1-6, with unresolved D. The CDR3 has 15 amino acids. V dropped 1 base and J dropped 6 bases, with 10 bases sitting between them. In germline, CDR1 is SGHTA, CDR2 FQGTGA. The CDR3 DNA is TGTGCCAGCAGCTTAAATCCCAGTTTTAATTCACCCCTCCACTTT. Translating gives CASSLNPSFNSPLHF.

The V call is TRBV6-2 or TRBV6-3, the J call TRBJ1-1; D gene unclear. The germline V and J ends were trimmed by 4 bases and 8 bases, with 5 bases remaining between them. CDR1 and CDR2 (germline): MNHEY, SVGEGT. This CDR3 contains 10 residues. CDR3 sequence (DNA): TGTGCCAGCAGTTGGGAGGAAGCTTTCTTT. Protein: CASSWEEAFF.

For the CDR3, the DNA is TGTGCCAGCAGGGGCGGGGCTAACAATGAGCAGTTCTTC. Translated: CASRGGANNEQFF. V and J are TRBV7-6 and TRBJ2-1, with D perhaps TRBD2 (6 bases). CDR3 length: 13 residues. V was trimmed by 6 bases and J by 5 bases, leaving 11 bases between them. Germline CDR1 SGHVS, CDR2 FNYEAQ. Filled out from reference TRBV7-6 and TRBJ2-1, the complete variable domain reads GAGVSQSPRYKVTKRGQDVALRCDPISGHVSLYWYRQALGQGPEFLTYFNYEAQQDKSGLPNDRFSAERPEGSISTLTIQRTEQRDSAMYRCASRGGANNEQFFGPGTRLTVL.

The V gene is TRBV19, the J gene TRBJ1-5; tentative D call: TRBD1 (6 bases). The CDR3 is 17 residues long. Germline values: CDR1 LNHDA, CDR2 SQIVND (reference sequence). Trimming cost V 2 bases and J 0 bases, with 14 bases left between them. CDR3 bases: TGTGCCAGTAGTATATTGGGGGCCGAATATAGCAATCAGCCCCAGCATTTT. Amino acids: CASSILGAEYSNQPQHF.

This chain connects TRBV5-8 to TRBJ2-3; 7 positions match TRBD2. CDR1 and CDR2 (germline): SGHTS, YDEGEE. V gave up 5 bases and J gave up 6 bases; unmatched junction bases: 6. The CDR3 is 13 amino acids. DNA for the CDR3: TGTGCCAGCAGGGCCGCCGGGGGGGATACGCAGTATTTT. It translates to CASRAAGGDTQYF.

The chain couples TRBV2 to TRBJ1-2; weak D call: TRBD1 (6 bases). The CDR3 covers 13 residues. Trimming stripped 2 bases from V and 2 bases from J, with 6 bases between. CDR1 is SNHLY, CDR2 FYNNEI, per germline. This CDR3 reads CASSETGNYGYTF. As DNA, the CDR3 is TGTGCCAGCAGTGAAACAGGGAACTATGGCTACACCTTC.

V and J are TRBV27 and TRBJ2-3, with no clear D. This CDR3 has 15 residues. The germline gives CDR1 MNHEY, CDR2 SMNVEV (reference sequence). Trimming removed 6 bases at V and 1 base at J, with 14 bases between. This CDR3 reads CASSGYGQGTDTQYF. The CDR3 coding sequence is TGTGCCAGCAGCGGCTATGGGCAGGGCACAGATACGCAGTATTTT.

In DNA form, the CDR3 reads TGTGCCAGCAGACCGTCCCCCGGGGATGAAAAACTGTTTTTT. Its translation: CASRPSPGDEKLFF. J is TRBJ1-4 and V is TRBV6-4; D not resolved. The germline gives CDR1 MRHNA, CDR2 SNTAGT. The CDR3 covers 14 residues. Deletions cut 6 bases from V and 6 bases from J, with 14 bases between.

The J gene is TRBJ1-4, the V gene TRBV6-2 or TRBV6-3; possibly TRBD1 for D (5 bases). Between the trimmed V and J ends, which lost 2 bases and 4 bases, there was a span of 8 bases. Germline CDR1 reads MNHEY; CDR2 reads SVGEGT. The CDR3 contains 14 residues. This CDR3 is CASSYDSVNEKLFF. CDR3 DNA: TGTGCCAGCAGTTACGACAGCGTTAATGAAAAACTGTTTTTT.

The sample holds a few counts of this clone. This chain links TRBV9 with TRBJ2-7; no reliable D call. Trimming left V 3 bases short and J 3 bases short, with 4 bases between. Germline-derived CDR1 and CDR2 are SGDLS and YYNGEE. This CDR3 is 11 amino acids long. The CDR3 here is CASSANYEQYF. CDR3 in DNA: TGTGCCAGCAGCGCCAACTACGAGCAGTACTTC.

The chain employs TRBV6-2 or TRBV6-3 and TRBJ2-3; 9 positions agree with TRBD2. CDR1 is MNHEY, CDR2 SVGEGT, per germline. V was pared by 2 bases and J by 2 bases, with 8 bases of the junction left unmatched. The CDR3 contains 17 residues. The CDR3 coding sequence is TGTGCCAGCAGTTACCTCCTAGCGGGAAGTATCACAGATACGCAGTATTTT. It codes for CASSYLLAGSITDTQYF.

This clone was picked up one time. The rearrangement uses TRBV14 and TRBJ2-3; no reliable D call. V lost 4 bases and J 0 bases, leaving 11 bases between the germline ends. The CDR3 totals 15 residues. Germline CDR1 SGHDN, CDR2 FVKESK. CDR3 sequence (DNA): TGTGCCAGCAGCCTACAGTGGGCTAGCACAGATACGCAGTATTTT. Residues: CASSLQWASTDTQYF.

The chain links TRBV19 to TRBJ1-5; 7 bases map to TRBD1. Germline V gene lookup returns CDR1 LNHDA and CDR2 SQIVND (reference sequence). J lost 2 bases, V lost 4 bases, and 8 bases had no gene match. This CDR3 has 16 amino acids. CDR3 loop: CASSTLGGMGNQPQHF. Written as DNA, the CDR3 is TGTGCCAGTAGTACCCTAGGGGGCATGGGCAATCAGCCCCAGCATTTT.

This clone was seen a single time. The chain joins TRBV3-1 (or the pseudogene TRBV3-2) to TRBJ2-2; TRBD1 is a possible D gene (5 bases). Trimming took off 1 base at V and 5 bases at J, with 11 bases between the two ends. The CDR3 is made up of 15 amino acids. CDR1 is LGHDT and CDR2 is YNNKEL in the germline V gene (reference sequence). CDR3 region: CASSQVTGRTGELFF. Written as DNA, the CDR3 is TGTGCCAGCAGCCAAGTCACAGGCCGGACCGGGGAGCTGTTTTTT.

The J gene is TRBJ2-7, the V gene TRBV18; the D is unclear. The CDR3 is made up of 13 amino acids. Germline V lookup: CDR1 KGHSH, CDR2 LQKENI. V shed 3 bases and J shed 7 bases, with 13 bases lying between them. CDR3 amino acids: CASSPAGGPEQYF. CDR3 coding DNA: TGTGCCAGCTCACCGGCCGGTGGGCCTGAGCAGTACTTC.

The chain couples TRBV24-1 to TRBJ2-5, with TRBD2 matching 12 bases. The J segment lost 5 bases and the V segment lost 4 bases, leaving 10 bases of the junction unmatched. The V gene's germline CDR1 is KGHDR and CDR2 SFDVKD. The CDR3 is 17 residues long. The CDR3: CATSEAAGLAGRETQYF. The CDR3 region has the DNA TGTGCCACCAGTGAGGCCGCCGGACTAGCGGGGCGTGAGACCCAGTACTTC.

The chain joins TRBV6-2 or TRBV6-3 to TRBJ1-6; tentative D call: TRBD1 (6 bases). With 2 bases removed from V and 10 bases from J, the gap between germline ends came to 15 bases. This CDR3 has 15 residues. Germline V gene lookup returns CDR1 MNHEY and CDR2 SVGEGT. The CDR3 reads CASSYRDTGRSPLHF. CDR3 DNA: TGTGCCAGCAGTTACCGGGATACAGGGAGATCACCCCTCCACTTT.

CDR3 in DNA: TGTGCCAGCAGCCCGAGGACACCCCATAATTCACCCCTCCACTTT. The encoded protein is CASSPRTPHNSPLHF. The rearrangement joins TRBV7-9 to TRBJ1-6, with D possibly being TRBD1 (5 bases). Germline V gene lookup returns CDR1 SEHNR and CDR2 FQNEAQ (reference sequence). The CDR3 is made up of 15 amino acids. V was clipped by 5 bases and J by 5 bases, with 13 bases between them.

V gene TRBV30 combines with J gene TRBJ1-2, with 7 bases lining up with TRBD1. Germline V gene data show CDR1 as GTSNPN and CDR2 as SVGIG (reference sequence). The CDR3 consists of 15 residues. Germline trimming cut 3 bases from V and 8 bases from J; bases unmatched to any gene: 15. The CDR3 protein is CAWRPPDRESEGYTF. As DNA, the CDR3 is TGTGCCTGGAGACCCCCAGACAGGGAAAGTGAAGGCTACACCTTC.

The rearrangement uses TRBV5-4 and TRBJ1-1, with 7 positions matching TRBD1. The CDR3 covers 15 residues. J was trimmed by 5 bases and V by 2 bases; bases with no gene match: 9. Germline lookup yields CDR1 SGHNT and CDR2 YYREEE (reference sequence). Here the CDR3 DNA reads TGTGCCAGCAGCTTACGACAGGGAGAATCGACTGAAGCTTTCTTT. Amino acids: CASSLRQGESTEAFF.

The chain carries TRBV7-2 and TRBJ2-3; D is possibly TRBD2 (5 bases). The CDR3 is 14 amino acids. V lost 4 bases and J 6 bases, leaving 14 bases between the germline ends. Germline V gives CDR1 SGHTA, CDR2 FQGNSA. CDR3 nucleotides: TGTGCCAGCAGCTCTGGGGAGAGTGGGGATACGCAGTATTTT. The encoded protein is CASSSGESGDTQYF.